The rows below give T cell receptor beta chains drawn from one sample of a study of CD8+CD57+ T cells in acquired aplastic anemia. From the reads, TCRdb called clonotypes with MiXCR, one entry per CDR3 protein. The sample includes approximately 200,000 distinct CDR3 sequences, approximately 50% of them seen just once. What was sequenced was sorted CD4+, CD8+, or CD8+CD57+ T cells (not recorded which) from PBMCs. These receptors originate from a human donor in good health, serving as a control. Both conserved end residues are part of each CDR3. Each record gives: J gene, V gene, CDR3 protein.

TRBJ1-1 TRBV12-3/TRBV12-4 CASSFGRRKREAFF
TRBJ2-7 TRBV29-1 CSVVGGGAPDEQYF
TRBJ2-7 TRBV7-9 CASSLGGGISYEQYF
TRBJ1-2 TRBV7-8 CASSYTGRYGYTF
TRBJ2-7 TRBV7-9 CASSPGTGVNYEQYF
TRBJ1-2 TRBV2 CASSERSGRSYYGYTF
TRBJ1-1 TRBV14 CASSQGLGHRMNTEAFF
TRBJ2-1 TRBV2 CARGVAAYNEQFF
TRBJ2-7 TRBV4-3 CASSRGTGYEQYF
TRBJ1-5 TRBV7-6 CASSLDGTANQPQHF
TRBJ1-4 TRBV2 CASSVGSQGEKLFF
TRBJ1-6 TRBV6-5 CASRPASGEQSPLHF
TRBJ2-7 TRBV20-1 CSASGGGSNYEQYF
TRBJ2-1 TRBV9 CASSVGIGGQTYNEQFF
TRBJ2-7 TRBV12-3/TRBV12-4 CASSETRTGNSYEQYF
TRBJ2-1 TRBV9 CASSVDGGGVNNEQFF
TRBJ1-6 TRBV2 CASSVAPNSPLHF
TRBJ1-1 TRBV7-3 CASSLRGRGDTEAFF
TRBJ1-2 TRBV20-1 CSARDPRTGDVGYTF
TRBJ2-7 TRBV7-9 CASSLVGVEQYF
TRBJ2-7 TRBV20-1 CSARPGLASAQYF
TRBJ1-5 TRBV14 CASSLRGAGQPQHF
TRBJ1-5 TRBV20-1 CSAQLRPNQPQHF
TRBJ2-7 TRBV6-2/TRBV6-3 CASSYGWRGRDEQYF
TRBJ1-6 TRBV6-1 CASSPSFRDSPLHF
TRBJ2-3 TRBV20-1 CSARDRSGGPTDTQYF
TRBJ1-1 TRBV28 CASSFPYTEAFF
TRBJ2-1 TRBV7-9 CATEGTLAGAYNEQFF
TRBJ2-7 TRBV30 CAWGTGSSYEQYF
TRBJ2-2 TRBV7-2 CASRVNTGELFF
TRBJ2-1 TRBV10-3 CAISESGGALDEQFF
TRBJ2-1 TRBV20-1 CSSTASRTNYNEQFF
NA TRBV19 CASSTDPRTGSSYEQYF
TRBJ2-1 TRBV29-1 CSGTIGPVLFF
TRBJ2-7 TRBV9 CASSATSGPYEQYF
TRBJ2-1 TRBV24-1 CATSDGTRIGNEQFF
TRBJ2-3 TRBV4-2 CASSLTSGGADSTDTQYF
TRBJ1-2 TRBV5-1 CASSSAGDRGGYGYTF
TRBJ2-7 TRBV7-9 CASSQQGADEQYF
TRBJ2-5 TRBV12-3/TRBV12-4 CASSFSGGRETQYF
TRBJ2-2 TRBV7-2 CASSLPGTVANTGELFF
TRBJ2-2 TRBV9 CASSETVGTGELFF
TRBJ2-1 TRBV15 CATSRDARMASYNEQFF
TRBJ2-3 TRBV4-3 CASSQNRGATDTQYF
TRBJ1-2 TRBV20-1 CSARTGTLSGYTF
TRBJ2-7 TRBV3-1 CASSQERVGSSYEQYF
TRBJ2-6 TRBV12-3/TRBV12-4 CASSSQGGAGANVLTF
TRBJ2-3 TRBV15 CATSPGYTDTQYF
TRBJ2-1 TRBV10-3 CAISGAGHSYNEQFF
TRBJ2-3 TRBV11-1 CASSLAGGMDTQYF
TRBJ2-3 TRBV18 CASSPPGAGGTQYF
TRBJ1-2 TRBV4-3 CASNLYDTQYGYTF
TRBJ1-2 TRBV24-1 CATSDYAYGYTF
TRBJ2-7 TRBV6-6 CASSFLGTGPREQYF
TRBJ2-1 TRBV2 CASSQDGTLHNEQFF
TRBJ1-2 TRBV7-8 CASSLDRGIGNYGYTF
TRBJ1-4 TRBV27 CASRRTVNNEKLFF
TRBJ2-7 TRBV7-9 CASSSRQGMTYEQYF
TRBJ1-1 TRBV7-6 CASSLGVEAFF
TRBJ2-7 TRBV7-2 CASSLEAWGPLGGSISYEQYF